The 9 T cell receptor beta chains given below trace back to one sample, sequenced in a study of T cells in Graves' hyperthyroidism and ophthalmopathy. RNA transcripts were the template for amplifying TCR beta CDR3 regions. The TCR CDR3 was amplified in a first-round RT-PCR using the HTBI primer set. TCRdb reanalysed the multiplex PCR reads using MiXCR and keeps one entry per CDR3 protein. The sample lists hundreds of thousands of distinct CDR3 sequences, 14% to 15% occurring once. The source material was blood. All receptors come from a woman aged 35 to 49 with Graves' ophthalmopathy.

There are many counts of this clonotype. The gene calls are TRBV7-9 and TRBJ2-5; 11 nucleotides line up with TRBD2. The V gene's germline CDR1 is SEHNR and CDR2 FQNEAQ (reference sequence). This CDR3 has 17 amino acids. With 3 bases clipped from V and 5 bases from J, the junction kept 11 bases outside the gene matches. The CDR3 sequence: CASSLGLADRVRETQYF. The CDR3 DNA is TGTGCCAGCAGCTTGGGACTAGCGGACCGAGTCCGGGAGACCCAGTACTTC.

This clonotype was seen ten or more times. The chain recombines TRBV6-5 with TRBJ2-2; D remains ambiguous. Germline CDR1 reads MNHEY; CDR2 reads SVGAGI. Trimming stripped 0 bases from V and 2 bases from J, with 10 bases between. The CDR3 extends over 16 amino acids. The CDR3 DNA is TGTGCCAGCAGTTACTCTCTATTTATCAACACCGGGGAGCTGTTTTTT. It codes for CASSYSLFINTGELFF.

This clonotype showed up many times. The gene calls are TRBV3-1 and TRBJ1-1; D unclear. The CDR3 totals 11 residues. The germline V and J ends were trimmed by 2 bases and 9 bases, with 7 bases remaining between them. Germline V gives CDR1 LGHDT, CDR2 YNNKEL (reference sequence). CDR3 loop: CASSQSRQAFF. Written as DNA, the CDR3 is TGTGCCAGCAGCCAATCTCGCCAAGCTTTCTTT.

At least ten counts were recorded for this clonotype. The rearrangement joins TRBV6-1 to TRBJ2-2; TRBD2 agrees at 8 bases. J was trimmed by 0 bases and V by 6 bases; bases with no gene match: 3. The CDR3 length is 15 residues. CDR1 is MNHNS and CDR2 is SASEGT in the germline V gene. The CDR3 is CASSSGSANTGELFF. In DNA form, the CDR3 reads TGTGCCAGCAGCAGCGGGAGCGCGAACACCGGGGAGCTGTTTTTT.

The chain recombines TRBV7-2 with TRBJ2-5, with 8 bases matching TRBD2. With 6 bases clipped from V and 1 base from J, the junction kept 10 bases outside the gene matches. CDR3 length equals 16 residues. In germline, CDR1 is SGHTA, CDR2 FQGNSA. CDR3 protein: CASRAGGGGIQETQYF. The CDR3 DNA sequence: TGTGCCAGCAGGGCGGGAGGAGGGGGAATCCAAGAGACCCAGTACTTC.

This clonotype was seen ten or more times. V and J are TRBV12-3 or TRBV12-4 and TRBJ2-2; D unclear. CDR3 length: 12 amino acids. Trimming removed 5 bases from V and 4 bases from J, with 5 bases in between. CDR3 DNA sequence: TGTGCCAGCAGTCGACTCACCGGGGAGCTGTTTTTT. Its translation: CASSRLTGELFF.

This clonotype was counted many times. The DNA of the CDR3 is TGTGCCAGCTCACTACAGCGGTACCAAGAGACCCAGTACTTC. Translated, it gives CASSLQRYQETQYF. The rearrangement joins TRBV18 to TRBJ2-5, with a weak D call TRBD2 (5 bases). The germline V and J ends were trimmed by 4 bases and 0 bases, with 9 bases remaining between them. The CDR3 is 14 amino acids. The germline CDR1 and CDR2 sequences are KGHSH and LQKENI.

This clonotype has at least ten counts. CDR3 region: CATSELPRDRDPYEQYF. The CDR3 DNA is TGTGCCACCAGTGAATTGCCCCGGGACAGGGATCCTTACGAGCAGTACTTC. The chain has TRBV24-1 and TRBJ2-7, with TRBD1 identical over 9 bases. The J segment lost 4 bases and the V segment lost 4 bases, leaving 13 bases of the junction unmatched. Germline V gene sequence: CDR1 KGHDR, CDR2 SFDVKD. CDR3 size: 17 residues.

This clonotype was observed at least ten times. The genes are TRBV7-9 and TRBJ2-7, with 15 bases matching TRBD2. The CDR3 extends over 17 amino acids. Germline loops: CDR1 SEHNR, CDR2 FQNEAQ (reference sequence). Unmatched junction bases numbered 10, after V lost 7 bases and J lost 3 bases. The CDR3 is CASTGTSGRPRVYEQYF. The CDR3 DNA is TGTGCCAGCACAGGGACTAGCGGGAGGCCCCGGGTCTACGAGCAGTACTTC.